Listed here are 29 T cell receptor beta chains from one sample, sequenced in a study of blood T cell repertoires in COVID-19. Only in-frame clones appear in the TCRdb table, and some are missing; sequencing was by immunoSEQ multiplex PCR. The sample shows around 140,000 clones, approximately 88% of them seen only once. Sequences were obtained from peripheral blood. These receptors were collected from a woman older than 75 with acute or convalescent COVID-19.

The genes are TRBV30 and TRBJ1-2; the match to TRBD1 covers 7 bases. The length of the CDR3 is 13 residues. Germline CDR1 is GTSNPN and CDR2 is SVGIG (reference sequence). The V segment lost 4 bases and the J segment 8 bases; nucleotides outside the gene matches: 10. CDR3 amino acids: CAWTNTRGEGYTF. CDR3 sequence (DNA): TGTGCCTGGACTAATACCAGGGGGGAAGGCTACACCTTC.

This chain connects TRBV27 to TRBJ1-5; 8 nucleotides agree with TRBD1. V trimming: 6 bases; J trimming: 5 bases; junction bases outside the gene matches: 9. This CDR3 comprises 15 residues. Germline CDR1 and CDR2: MNHEY and SMNVEV (reference sequence). The CDR3 coding sequence is TGTGCCAGCAGATCTCGACAGGGGAGGGATCAGCCCCAGCATTTT. Translating it yields CASRSRQGRDQPQHF.

This chain links TRBV2 with TRBJ2-5, with D tentatively TRBD1 (6 bases). This CDR3 has 13 residues. The V gene's germline CDR1 is SNHLY and CDR2 FYNNEI. Trimming shortened V by 10 bases and J by 5 bases, and 17 bases separated the two germline ends. This CDR3 reads CATQGVRGETQYF. CDR3 in DNA: TGTGCCACACAGGGAGTCCGCGGGGAGACCCAGTACTTC.

V and J are TRBV5-1 and TRBJ1-4, with D perhaps matching TRBD1 (5 bases). CDR3 length: 14 amino acids. Per the germline V gene, CDR1 is SGHRS and CDR2 is YFSETQ. The V and J ends lost 4 bases and 8 bases respectively, with 15 bases between them. The chain's CDR3 is CASSPGGAGEKLFF. DNA of the CDR3: TGCGCCAGCAGCCCGGGTGGGGCAGGGGAAAAACTGTTTTTT. Variable domain in full (rest from reference TRBV5-1 and TRBJ1-4): KAGVTQTPRYLIKTRGQQVTLSCSPISGHRSVSWYQQTPGQGLQFLFEYFSETQRNKGNFPGRFSGRQFSNSRSEMNVSTLELGDSALYLCASSPGGAGEKLFFGSGTQLSVL.

The chain recombines TRBV6-5 with TRBJ2-2; the D gene is possibly TRBD2 (6 bases). CDR1 is MNHEY and CDR2 is SVGAGI in the germline V gene. The CDR3 totals 14 residues. Trimming left V 6 bases short and J 8 bases short, with 16 bases between. CDR3 nucleotide sequence: TGTGCCAGCAGCTCGCTCTTGGCGGGGGGGGAGCTGTTTTTT. This translates into CASSSLLAGGELFF.

This clone showed up just once. The rearrangement joins TRBV6-1 to TRBJ1-2, with D possibly TRBD1 on 5 matching bases. The length of the CDR3 is 13 residues. Germline loops: CDR1 MNHNS, CDR2 SASEGT. The V gene lost 2 bases and the J gene lost 10 bases, with 14 bases spanning the gap. The chain's CDR3 is CASSESRQIPYTF. DNA for the CDR3: TGTGCCAGCAGTGAATCCCGACAGATACCCTACACCTTC.

This clone occurred once. The chain carries TRBV18 and TRBJ1-3; D perhaps matches TRBD1 (5 bases). The V end was cut by 2 bases, the J end by 0 bases, with 17 bases between. The CDR3 extends over 18 amino acids. CDR1 is KGHSH and CDR2 is LQKENI in the germline V gene. For the CDR3, the DNA is TGTGCCAGCTCACCAGGGCTGGGCAGGGTGAGCTCTGGAAACACCATATATTTT. This translates into CASSPGLGRVSSGNTIYF.

The chain recombines TRBV4-1 with TRBJ1-5, with D uncertain. V dropped 2 bases and J dropped 5 bases, with 13 bases sitting between them. CDR3 size: 15 residues. Germline lookup yields CDR1 MGHRA and CDR2 YSYEKL. The CDR3 DNA sequence: TGCGCCAGCAGCCAATATCCAGGTCTCGATCAGCCCCAGCATTTT. Protein: CASSQYPGLDQPQHF.

The chain has TRBV5-8 and TRBJ1-5; 8 nucleotides align to TRBD1. CDR1 and CDR2 from the germline V gene are SGHTS and YDEGEE. CDR3 length equals 14 residues. V lost 1 base, J lost 6 bases, and 3 bases stayed unmatched. Here the CDR3 reads CASSLQGAGQPQHF. The CDR3 DNA is TGTGCCAGCAGCTTGCAGGGGGCTGGTCAGCCCCAGCATTTT.

A word on this clone: The DNA is left out, because the CDR3 cannot be placed on it with certainty; the CDR3 is given as TCRdb lists it. The genes are TRBV12-5 and TRBJ2-2; the table names TRBD2, a call not compared with the DNA. The length of the CDR3 is 15 amino acids, counting both ends. The germline gives CDR1 LGHNT, CDR2 FRNRAP. The CDR3 is CASGLVTFGAGELFF.

V gene TRBV7-2 combines with J gene TRBJ1-2; 11 bases are a match to TRBD1. The CDR3 extends over 15 amino acids. V lost 2 bases to trimming and J lost 6 bases; unmatched junction nucleotides: 5. Germline lookup yields CDR1 SGHTA and CDR2 FQGNSA. The CDR3: CASSLTGQGADGYTF. The CDR3 nucleotides are TGTGCCAGCAGCTTAACAGGACAGGGGGCGGATGGCTACACCTTC.

The gene calls are TRBV30 and TRBJ2-7, with a tentative D call TRBD2 (7 bases). CDR3 length: 14 amino acids. Germline CDR1 GTSNPN, CDR2 SVGIG (reference sequence). V was pared by 0 bases and J by 0 bases, with 9 bases between. CDR3: CAWSVGGPSYEQYF. In nucleotides, the CDR3 is TGTGCCTGGAGTGTCGGGGGGCCCTCCTACGAGCAGTACTTC.

The chain has TRBV9 and TRBJ2-1; the match to TRBD1 covers 7 bases. V was clipped by 2 bases and J by 9 bases; unmatched bases: 11. In germline, CDR1 is SGDLS, CDR2 YYNGEE. This CDR3 region has 15 residues. CDR3 sequence reads: CASSVRDRAGTEQFF. DNA for the CDR3: TGTGCCAGCAGCGTCCGGGACAGAGCAGGGACTGAGCAGTTCTTC.

The chain uses TRBV29-1 and TRBJ2-1; 8 positions match TRBD1. The germline gives CDR1 SQVTM, CDR2 ANQGSEA. V dropped 8 bases and J dropped 4; count of bases not matched to a gene: 4. The CDR3 loop spans 12 amino acids. CDR3 region: CSMGQAYNEQFF. The DNA of the CDR3 is TGCAGCATGGGACAGGCATACAATGAGCAGTTCTTC.

This clone was seen only a few times. CDR3 protein: CASSAGLAGMGELFF. CDR3 nucleotides: TGTGCCAGCAGCGCGGGACTAGCGGGCATGGGGGAGCTGTTTTTT. V usage is TRBV9 and J usage is TRBJ2-2; TRBD2 agrees at 12 bases. There are 15 residues in the CDR3. Losses at the gene ends were 3 bases for V and 8 bases for J; bases not matched to a gene: 5. CDR1 SGDLS and CDR2 YYNGEE come from the germline V gene.

This clone has just a few counts. The V call is TRBV6-5, the J call TRBJ1-2, with D maybe TRBD1 (5 bases). Between the trimmed V and J ends, which lost 2 bases and 0 bases, there was a span of 10 bases. This CDR3 contains 15 residues. The germline V gene has CDR1 MNHEY and CDR2 SVGAGI. The CDR3 loop is CASSYGAGANYGYTF. The CDR3 DNA sequence: TGTGCCAGCAGTTACGGGGCAGGAGCTAACTATGGCTACACCTTC.

This chain links TRBV4-1 with TRBJ1-4; no definite D call. This CDR3 spans 13 amino acids. CDR1 and CDR2 (germline): MGHRA, YSYEKL. V was cut by 2 bases and J by 7 bases, with 8 bases left in between. CDR3 sequence reads: CASSQSRGEKLFF. For the CDR3, the DNA is TGCGCCAGCAGCCAATCGCGTGGTGAAAAACTGTTTTTT.

V and J are TRBV4-1 and TRBJ1-1; D ambiguous. Trimming removed 4 bases from V and 6 bases from J, with 12 bases in between. Per germline, CDR1 MGHRA and CDR2 YSYEKL. This CDR3 contains 13 residues. The DNA of the CDR3 is TGCGCCAGCAGCCGCGCGGCCTCCTCTGAAGCTTTCTTT. Residues: CASSRAASSEAFF.

The chain joins TRBV7-2 to TRBJ1-2, with D possibly matching TRBD1 (6 bases). Germline CDR1 is SGHTA and CDR2 is FQGNSA. The CDR3 is 15 residues long. V dropped 0 bases and J dropped 7 bases, with 15 bases sitting between them. The CDR3 DNA reads as TGTGCCAGCAGCTTAGCCGGGCCAGGGGCAGGTGGCTACACCTTC. Translating gives CASSLAGPGAGGYTF.

The chain recombines TRBV5-1 with TRBJ1-1; the D gene is possibly TRBD1 (6 bases). The germline V and J ends were trimmed by 4 bases and 1 base, with 8 bases remaining between them. In germline, CDR1 is SGHRS, CDR2 YFSETQ. This CDR3 is 13 amino acids long. CDR3 DNA: TGCGCCAGCAGCATGGGACAGAACACTGAAGCTTTCTTT. Its protein product is CASSMGQNTEAFF.

V usage is TRBV6-5 and J usage is TRBJ1-2; D not certain. The V and J ends lost 0 bases and 9 bases respectively, with 17 bases between them. Germline V gene data show CDR1 as MNHEY and CDR2 as SVGAGI. This CDR3 spans 15 amino acids. The CDR3, as DNA: TGTGCCAGCAGTTACTCGAGCTCCCCGACATCGAGCTACACCTTC. This translates into CASSYSSSPTSSYTF.

In its sample, this clone was seen a few times. This chain links TRBV27 with TRBJ1-2; D gene unclear. The length of the CDR3 is 14 residues. Germline V lookup: CDR1 MNHEY, CDR2 SMNVEV (reference sequence). V was trimmed by 0 bases and J by 1 base, leaving 6 bases between them. The CDR3 DNA reads as TGTGCCAGCAGTTTATCCCACAATAACTATGGCTACACCTTC. This translates into CASSLSHNNYGYTF.

This rearrangement joins TRBV7-9 to TRBJ2-5; a weak D match, TRBD2 (6 bases). Trimming took off 1 base at V and 1 base at J, with 10 bases between the two ends. Germline values: CDR1 SEHNR, CDR2 FQNEAQ (reference sequence). This CDR3 is 15 amino acids long. Here the CDR3 reads CASSLVQGGQETQYF. CDR3 sequence (DNA): TGTGCCAGCAGCTTAGTTCAGGGAGGCCAAGAGACCCAGTACTTC.

The chain uses TRBV29-1 and TRBJ1-1, with 8 bases aligning to TRBD1. From germline, CDR1 is SQVTM and CDR2 ANQGSEA. After removal of 6 bases from V and 3 bases from J, the junction contained 6 bases not matched to a gene. The CDR3 sequence is 13 residues long. CDR3 DNA: TGCAGCGTCAACCCACAGGGGGACACTGAAGCTTTCTTT. This translates into CSVNPQGDTEAFF.

This chain connects TRBV6-6 to TRBJ2-1, with TRBD1 identical over 9 bases. This CDR3 spans 13 amino acids. The germline V gene has CDR1 MNHNY and CDR2 SVGAGI (reference sequence). The V segment lost 9 bases and the J segment 7 bases; nucleotides outside the gene matches: 7. The CDR3 DNA follows: TGTGCCAGTAGGGGACAGGGAGATAATGAGCAGTTCTTC. Its protein product is CASRGQGDNEQFF.

V usage is TRBV12-3 or TRBV12-4 and J usage is TRBJ2-7; D perhaps matches TRBD1 (5 bases). The ends were cut back, 8 bases at V and 2 bases at J, with 13 bases in the middle. The CDR3 length is 13 residues. The CDR3 DNA sequence: TGTGCCAGCGGAGATAGGGGAACCTACGAGCAGTACTTC. Translating gives CASGDRGTYEQYF.

The chain carries TRBV5-1 and TRBJ2-5; no clear D gene. The germline V and J ends were trimmed by 2 bases and 2 bases, with 7 bases remaining between them. Per the germline V gene, CDR1 is SGHRS and CDR2 is YFSETQ. CDR3 length: 13 residues. DNA of the CDR3: TGCGCCAGCAGCTTTGGCATACAAGAGACCCAGTACTTC. Its translation is CASSFGIQETQYF.

V and J are TRBV5-6 and TRBJ1-2; D perhaps matches TRBD1 (5 bases). V lost 0 bases and J 4 bases, leaving 10 bases between the germline ends. Looked up from germline, CDR1 is SGHDT and CDR2 is YYEEEE. The CDR3 has 14 amino acids. The CDR3, as DNA: TGTGCCAGCAGCTTGGGCAGGGCAGGCTATGGCTACACCTTC. Protein sequence: CASSLGRAGYGYTF.

The J gene is TRBJ2-5, the V gene TRBV4-3; 15 nucleotides line up with TRBD2. V lost 0 bases to trimming and J lost 2 bases; unmatched junction nucleotides: 7. This CDR3 has 19 amino acids. Per the germline V gene, CDR1 is LGHNA and CDR2 is YSLEER. CDR3 nucleotide sequence: TGCGCCAGCAGCCAAGATTGGACTAGCGGGGGGGCTCGGCAAGAGACCCAGTACTTC. This codes for CASSQDWTSGGARQETQYF.